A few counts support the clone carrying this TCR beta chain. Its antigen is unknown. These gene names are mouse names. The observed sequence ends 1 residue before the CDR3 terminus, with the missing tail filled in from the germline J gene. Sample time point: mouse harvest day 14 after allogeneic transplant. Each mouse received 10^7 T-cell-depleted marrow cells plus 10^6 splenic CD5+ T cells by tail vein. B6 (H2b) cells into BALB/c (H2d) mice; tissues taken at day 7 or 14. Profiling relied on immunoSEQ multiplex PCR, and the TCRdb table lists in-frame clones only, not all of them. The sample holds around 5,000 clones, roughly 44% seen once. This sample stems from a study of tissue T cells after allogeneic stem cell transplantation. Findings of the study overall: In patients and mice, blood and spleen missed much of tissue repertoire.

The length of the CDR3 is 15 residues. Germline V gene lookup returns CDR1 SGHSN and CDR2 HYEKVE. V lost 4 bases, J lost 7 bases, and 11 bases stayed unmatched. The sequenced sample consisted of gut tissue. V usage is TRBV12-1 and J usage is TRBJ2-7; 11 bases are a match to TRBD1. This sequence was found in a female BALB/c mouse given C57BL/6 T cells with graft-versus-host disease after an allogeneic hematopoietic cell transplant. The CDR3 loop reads CASSSRDRGWGEQYF. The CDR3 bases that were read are TGTGCCAGCTCCTCCCGGGACAGGGGGTGGGGAGAACAGTAC.